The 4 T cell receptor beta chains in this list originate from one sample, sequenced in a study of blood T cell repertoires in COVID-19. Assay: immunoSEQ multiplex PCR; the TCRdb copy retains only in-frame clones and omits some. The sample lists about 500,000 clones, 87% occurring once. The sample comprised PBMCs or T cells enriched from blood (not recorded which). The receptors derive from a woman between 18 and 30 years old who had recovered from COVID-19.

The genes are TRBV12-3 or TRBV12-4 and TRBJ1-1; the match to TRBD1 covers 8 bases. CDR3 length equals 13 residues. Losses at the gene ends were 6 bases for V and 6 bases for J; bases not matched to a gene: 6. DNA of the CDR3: TGTGCCAGCAGGTTCAGGGGGCCCGCTGAAGCTTTCTTT. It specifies CASRFRGPAEAFF.

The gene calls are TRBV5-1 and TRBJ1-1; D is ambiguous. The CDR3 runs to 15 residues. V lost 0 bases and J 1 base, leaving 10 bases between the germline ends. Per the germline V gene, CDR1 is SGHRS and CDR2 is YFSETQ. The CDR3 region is CASSLGAAPNTEAFF. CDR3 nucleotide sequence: TGCGCCAGCAGCTTGGGGGCAGCCCCGAACACTGAAGCTTTCTTT.

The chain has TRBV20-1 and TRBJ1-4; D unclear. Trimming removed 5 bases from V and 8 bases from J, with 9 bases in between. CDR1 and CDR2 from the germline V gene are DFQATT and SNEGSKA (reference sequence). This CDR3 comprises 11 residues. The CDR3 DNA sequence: TGCAGTGCTGGACTGAGGGAAAAACTGTTTTTT. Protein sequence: CSAGLREKLFF.

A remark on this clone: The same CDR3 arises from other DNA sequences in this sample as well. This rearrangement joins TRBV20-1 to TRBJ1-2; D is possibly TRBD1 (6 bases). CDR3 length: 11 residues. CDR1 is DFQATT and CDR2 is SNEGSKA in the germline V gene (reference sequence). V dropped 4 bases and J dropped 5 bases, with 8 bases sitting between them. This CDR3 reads CSAKGVYGYTF. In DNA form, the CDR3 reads TGCAGTGCTAAGGGGGTATATGGCTACACCTTC.